The source of this T cell receptor beta chain is a study of vaccination and CD4 T cells after COVID-19. Documented treatment: approximately nine-day PBMC culture with coronavirus spike peptide pools or control peptides (ViraFEST assay). The CDR3 is made up of 13 amino acids. The V end was cut by 7 bases, the J end by 7 bases, with 11 bases between. Germline values: CDR1 MNHNS, CDR2 SASEGT. Cultured CD4+ T cell DNA was sequenced using the Oncomine TCR Beta short-read assay. TCRdb re-analysed the PCR reads in MiXCR, keeping a single row per CDR3 protein. The table has 10,000 to 15,000 distinct CDR3 sequences, 44% seen once; the top ten hold 15% to 20%. This clonotype occurred a few times. Its matching antigen is unknown.

What was sequenced was cultured CD4+ T cells from blood. The sequence was obtained from a human donor with COVID-19. The chain combines TRBV6-1 with TRBJ1-6; D unresolved. The CDR3 nucleotides read TGTGCCAGCAACGGTAAAGCCAATTCACCCCTCCACTTT. Protein: CASNGKANSPLHF.